This TCR beta chain stems from a study of control samples from healthy donors and cancer patients (TCRdb year 2020). To prepare the library, the immunoSEQ multiplex PCR assay was applied. As stored in TCRdb, this immuneACCESS dataset retains in-frame rearrangements with V and J assigned. A fraction of the clones does not appear; measured against another copy, unresolved V genes explain less than half of the discrepancy, and the remainder lacks a known reason. The sample contains 85,000 to 95,000 clones, around 89% of them found a single time. Under 15% of the sample is in the top ten clones. The CDR3, cysteine through phenylalanine, is 16 amino acids long. Only the CDR3 DNA stays, 48 bases, in frame from base 1. After removal of 4 bases from V and 6 bases from J, the junction retains 14 bases not matched to a gene. According to the germline V gene, CDR1 reads SGHRS and CDR2 reads YFSETQ. About this clone itself: What this receptor recognizes is not known. Qualities for individual bases were not recorded, and no much larger clone is one base off.

Sequencing input: blood. The receptor comes from a woman aged 70-85 years in good health. Recombination joined TRBV5-1 with TRBJ1-1; 8 bases in the junction line up with TRBD1. The CDR3 region reads CASSRQGKGGSAEAFF. In nucleotides, the sequence is TGCGCCAGCAGCAGACAGGGGAAGGGAGGATCTGCTGAAGCTTTCTTT.